What follows describes a single T cell receptor beta chain. Its antigen is unidentified. V lost 6 bases, J lost 2 bases, and 8 bases lay in between. Germline CDR1 reads SNHLY; CDR2 reads FYNNEI. This CDR3 region has 13 residues. The data originate from a study of CD8 T cells in Susac syndrome. Reverse transcription of roughly 0.5 to 1 ug RNA was carried out with random hexamers. The amplification used immunoSEQ multiplex PCR on TCR beta CDR3; it spanned 54 Vbeta and 13 Jbeta. TCRdb re-called the immunoSEQ multiplex PCR reads with MiXCR, one entry per CDR3 protein. This table holds roughly 110,000 distinct CDR3 sequences, 92% found once. Healthy donors constituted the control group, matched for age and sex. Findings and caveats of the study: The study conceded that its TCR sequencing and HLA analysis involved relatively few individuals.

The TCR sequence derives from a human donor in good health. The rearrangement links TRBV2 to TRBJ1-3; D is unresolved. Sequences were obtained from CD4+ T cells from PBMCs. CDR3 loop: CASSEGPGNTIYF. CDR3 DNA sequence: TGTGCCAGCAGCGAGGGCCCTGGAAACACCATATATTTT.